This is a list of T cell receptor beta chains from one sample in a study of cytomegalovirus exposure and HLA in healthy donors. The assay was immunoSEQ multiplex PCR, and TCRdb's table has in-frame clones only and misses some. The sample carries tens of thousands of clones, just under 80% recorded once. The sequencing sample was made of PBMCs. Source of these receptors: a man aged 25 to 40 in good health and CMV-seronegative. Both conserved end residues are part of each CDR3. The order of the fields is D gene, V gene, J gene, CDR3 protein. A D gene is named only where the DNA matches it firmly.

D: TRBD1; V: TRBV6-6; J: TRBJ2-7; CDR3: CASSPLGQGKDEQYF
D: NA; V: TRBV6-5; J: TRBJ1-2; CDR3: CASQPDRTYGYTF
D: NA; V: TRBV2; J: TRBJ1-2; CDR3: CASSYPGQRDYTF
D: TRBD2; V: TRBV11-2; J: TRBJ2-5; CDR3: CASSLDPGGRETQYF
D: NA; V: TRBV7-8; J: TRBJ2-7; CDR3: CASSLFAMDEQYF
D: NA; V: TRBV29-1; J: TRBJ2-2; CDR3: CSAEFHYPNTGELFF
D: NA; V: TRBV7-2; J: TRBJ1-6; CDR3: CASSQQAPGDSPLHF
D: TRBD2; V: TRBV15; J: TRBJ2-7; CDR3: CATSSGGSRSYEQYF
D: TRBD1; V: TRBV6-6; J: TRBJ1-1; CDR3: CASSLRQGASTEAFF
D: NA; V: TRBV9; J: TRBJ1-4; CDR3: CASSVEGIGEKLFF
D: NA; V: TRBV30; J: TRBJ2-2; CDR3: CAWNLLTGSGELFF
D: TRBD2; V: TRBV7-2; J: TRBJ2-7; CDR3: CASSQGLAREQYF
D: TRBD1; V: TRBV28; J: NA; CDR3: CASSSQGAVYEQYF
D: TRBD1; V: TRBV10-2; J: TRBJ2-7; CDR3: CATMTGTGSYEQYF
D: NA; V: TRBV29-1; J: TRBJ2-7; CDR3: CSVALQDQSEQYF
D: TRBD2; V: TRBV30; J: TRBJ2-5; CDR3: CAWRLAGGQETQYF
D: NA; V: TRBV21-1; J: TRBJ1-5; CDR3: CASSKASTLQSNQPQHF
D: NA; V: TRBV10-3; J: TRBJ2-1; CDR3: CAISPRDSDIHEQFF
D: NA; V: TRBV15; J: TRBJ1-1; CDR3: CATSLTASGEAFF
D: NA; V: TRBV6-5; J: TRBJ1-1; CDR3: CASSAGMGTEAFF
D: TRBD1; V: TRBV29-1; J: TRBJ1-2; CDR3: CSVVLQGAGGYTF
D: TRBD1; V: TRBV5-4; J: TRBJ2-4; CDR3: CASSLRLQGASKNIQYF
D: NA; V: TRBV5-4; J: TRBJ2-7; CDR3: CASSLSGGFSSYEQYF
D: TRBD2; V: TRBV7-2; J: TRBJ2-1; CDR3: CASSLDVLAVF
D: NA; V: TRBV5-1; J: TRBJ1-6; CDR3: CASSYLPTGLDSPLHF
D: NA; V: TRBV7-9; J: TRBJ2-1; CDR3: CASSFNPPYNEQFF
D: TRBD2; V: TRBV6-6; J: TRBJ2-2; CDR3: CASSPTSGMGGELFF
D: NA; V: TRBV12-5; J: TRBJ1-5; CDR3: CASGSPVVPQHF
D: TRBD1; V: TRBV30; J: TRBJ2-5; CDR3: CAFSQGAKTQYF
D: NA; V: TRBV27; J: TRBJ2-7; CDR3: CASSFRGSDSYEQYF
D: TRBD2; V: TRBV6-4; J: TRBJ2-3; CDR3: CASSDGTSGGADTQYF
D: TRBD1; V: TRBV29-1; J: TRBJ1-5; CDR3: CSVLGTGRGGNQPQHF
D: NA; V: TRBV9; J: TRBJ2-3; CDR3: CASSVSEDTQYF
D: NA; V: TRBV18; J: TRBJ1-3; CDR3: CASSPTGQPGNTIYF
D: NA; V: TRBV6-4; J: TRBJ2-6; CDR3: CASSQTGPSGANVLTF
D: TRBD1; V: TRBV29-1; J: TRBJ1-2; CDR3: CSVWTGPEYTF
D: NA; V: TRBV6-1; J: TRBJ1-2; CDR3: CASSEGRGFGGYTF
D: NA; V: TRBV19; J: TRBJ1-5; CDR3: CASRNRDYGQPQHF
D: TRBD1; V: TRBV7-6; J: TRBJ2-2; CDR3: CASSLTRQGEAIGELFF
D: NA; V: TRBV5-1; J: TRBJ2-1; CDR3: CASSLDGAPAPTYNEQFF
D: NA; V: TRBV6-5; J: TRBJ1-3; CDR3: CATRFAGGNTIYF
D: TRBD1; V: TRBV5-5; J: TRBJ2-6; CDR3: CASTALLSGTGFSGANVLTF
D: TRBD1; V: TRBV6-1; J: TRBJ2-1; CDR3: CASSGRRGRANEQFF